What follows is one TCR beta chain and its context. These data belong to a study of blood T cell repertoires in COVID-19. Study overall: Italy, Spain and the United States were the sources of the convalescent and acute COVID-19 samples. T cells, B-cell-depleted T cells, or PBMCs provided the cDNA or gDNA that served as material.

Original analysis: Amplification from reference gene primers served as the basis for estimated nucleated cell counts. Produced via immunoSEQ multiplex PCR; TCRdb's table is partial and in-frame only. The DNA was the basis for D and trimming; V, J and clone size are from that table. Here the sample spans tens of thousands of clones, around 90% being singletons. J was trimmed by 5 bases and V by 10 bases; bases with no gene match: 13. The CDR3 spans 16 residues. CDR1 is MNHNY, CDR2 SVGAGI, per germline (reference sequence). Sequencing used peripheral blood. This receptor was taken from a man over 45 with active COVID-19. The chain has TRBV6-6 and TRBJ1-5; the match to TRBD1 covers 11 bases. The CDR3 loop is CATHRGTGGLDQPQHF. The CDR3 bases are TGTGCCACCCACCGTGGGACAGGGGGACTAGATCAGCCCCAGCATTTT.